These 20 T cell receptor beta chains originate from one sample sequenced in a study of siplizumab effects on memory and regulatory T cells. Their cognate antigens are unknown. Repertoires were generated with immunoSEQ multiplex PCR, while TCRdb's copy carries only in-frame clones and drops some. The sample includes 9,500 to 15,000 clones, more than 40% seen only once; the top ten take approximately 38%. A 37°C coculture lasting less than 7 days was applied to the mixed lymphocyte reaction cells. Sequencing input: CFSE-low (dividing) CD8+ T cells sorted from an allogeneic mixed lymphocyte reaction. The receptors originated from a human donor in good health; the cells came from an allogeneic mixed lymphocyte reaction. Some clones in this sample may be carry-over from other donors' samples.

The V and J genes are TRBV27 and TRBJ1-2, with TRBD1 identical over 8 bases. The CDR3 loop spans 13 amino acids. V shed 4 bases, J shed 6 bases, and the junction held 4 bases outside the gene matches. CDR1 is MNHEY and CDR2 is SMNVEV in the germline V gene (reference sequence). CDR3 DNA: TGTGCCAGCAGTTCGGGGACAGGAGATGGCTACACCTTC. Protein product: CASSSGTGDGYTF.

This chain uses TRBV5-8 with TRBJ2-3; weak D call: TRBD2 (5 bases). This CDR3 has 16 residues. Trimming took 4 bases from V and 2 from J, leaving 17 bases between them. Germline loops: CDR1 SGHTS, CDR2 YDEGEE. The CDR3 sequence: CASSQDPAGLTDTQYF. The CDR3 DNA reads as TGTGCCAGCAGCCAAGATCCTGCGGGCCTCACAGATACGCAGTATTTT.

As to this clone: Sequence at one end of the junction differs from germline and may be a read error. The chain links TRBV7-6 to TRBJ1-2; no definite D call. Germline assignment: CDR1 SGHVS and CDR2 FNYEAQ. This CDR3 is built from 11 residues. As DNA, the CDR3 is TGTGCCAGCAGCTTAGGGATCAACCGCTGGTTC. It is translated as CASSLGINRWF.

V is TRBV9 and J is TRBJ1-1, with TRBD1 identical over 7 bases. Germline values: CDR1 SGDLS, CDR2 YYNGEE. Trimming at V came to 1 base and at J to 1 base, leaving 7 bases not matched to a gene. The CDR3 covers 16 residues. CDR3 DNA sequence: TGTGCCAGCAGCGTAACCCGACAGGGAACGAACACTGAAGCTTTCTTT. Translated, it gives CASSVTRQGTNTEAFF.

CDR3 nucleotide sequence: TGTGCCAGCAGTTACTCGAACAAACAGCCCCAGCATTTT. This translates into CASSYSNKQPQHF. V gene TRBV6-6 combines with J gene TRBJ1-5; D is ambiguous. Germline CDR1 is MNHNY and CDR2 is SVGAGI (reference sequence). CDR3 length: 13 amino acids. V dropped 0 bases and J dropped 7 bases, with 7 bases sitting between them.

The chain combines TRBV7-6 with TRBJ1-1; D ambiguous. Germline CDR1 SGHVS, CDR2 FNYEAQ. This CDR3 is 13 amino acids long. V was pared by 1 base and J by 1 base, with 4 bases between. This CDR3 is CASSLGTNTEAFF. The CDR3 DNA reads TGTGCCAGCAGCTTAGGGACGAACACTGAAGCTTTCTTT.

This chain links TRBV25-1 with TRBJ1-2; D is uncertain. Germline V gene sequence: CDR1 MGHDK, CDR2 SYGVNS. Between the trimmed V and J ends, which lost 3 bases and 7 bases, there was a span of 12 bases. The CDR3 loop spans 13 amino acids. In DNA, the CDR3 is TGTGCCAGCAGTGATTGGACCGCCGTTGGCTACACCTTC. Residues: CASSDWTAVGYTF.

CDR3 protein: CASSLGANEQFF. The CDR3 coding sequence is TGTGCCAGTAGTCTCGGGGCCAATGAGCAGTTCTTC. The rearrangement links TRBV19 to TRBJ2-1; the D call may be TRBD1 or TRBD2 (5 bases each). The germline CDR1 and CDR2 sequences are LNHDA and SQIVND (reference sequence). The V end was cut by 5 bases, the J end by 6 bases, with 8 bases between. This CDR3 contains 12 residues.

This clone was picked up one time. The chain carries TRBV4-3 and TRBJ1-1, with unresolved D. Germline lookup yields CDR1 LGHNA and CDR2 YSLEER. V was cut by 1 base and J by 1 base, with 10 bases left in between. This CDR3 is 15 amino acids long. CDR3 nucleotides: TGCGCCAGCAGCCAAGTTACAGTTGAGAACACTGAAGCTTTCTTT. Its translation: CASSQVTVENTEAFF.

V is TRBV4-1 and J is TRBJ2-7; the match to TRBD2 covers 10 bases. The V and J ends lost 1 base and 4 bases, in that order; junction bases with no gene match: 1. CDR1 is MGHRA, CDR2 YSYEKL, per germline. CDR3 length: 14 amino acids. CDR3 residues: CASSQVAGGYEQYF. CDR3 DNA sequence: TGCGCCAGCAGCCAAGTAGCGGGAGGTTACGAGCAGTACTTC.

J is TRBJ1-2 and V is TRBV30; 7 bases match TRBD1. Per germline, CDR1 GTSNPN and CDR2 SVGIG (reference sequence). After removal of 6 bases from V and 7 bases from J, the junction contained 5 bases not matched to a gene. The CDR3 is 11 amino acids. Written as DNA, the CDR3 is TGTGCCTGCACAGGGGCCCCTGGCTACACCTTC. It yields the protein CACTGAPGYTF.

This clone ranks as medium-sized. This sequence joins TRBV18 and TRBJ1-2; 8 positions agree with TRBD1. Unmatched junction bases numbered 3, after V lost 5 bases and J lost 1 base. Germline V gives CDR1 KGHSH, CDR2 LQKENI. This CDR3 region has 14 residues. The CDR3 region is CASSTTGDNYGYTF. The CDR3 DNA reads TGTGCCAGCTCAACGACAGGGGATAACTATGGCTACACCTTC. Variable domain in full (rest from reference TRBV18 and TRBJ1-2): NAGVMQNPRHLVRRRGQEARLRCSPMKGHSHVYWYRQLPEEGLKFMVYLQKENIIDESGMPKERFSAEFPKEGPSILRIQQVVRGDSAAYFCASSTTGDNYGYTFGSGTRLTVV.

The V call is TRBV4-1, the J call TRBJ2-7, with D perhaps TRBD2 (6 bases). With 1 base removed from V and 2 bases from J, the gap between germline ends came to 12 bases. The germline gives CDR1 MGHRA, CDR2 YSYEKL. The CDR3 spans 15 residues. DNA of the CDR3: TGCGCCAGCAGCCAAGTGGTCGGGGGAACCTACGAGCAGTACTTC. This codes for CASSQVVGGTYEQYF.

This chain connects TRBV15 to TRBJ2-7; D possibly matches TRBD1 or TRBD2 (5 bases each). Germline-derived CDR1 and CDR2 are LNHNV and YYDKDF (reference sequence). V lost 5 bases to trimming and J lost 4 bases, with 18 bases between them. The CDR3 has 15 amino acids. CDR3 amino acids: CATSEGRGRPYEQYF. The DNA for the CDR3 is TGTGCCACCAGCGAGGGCCGGGGCAGGCCTTACGAGCAGTACTTC. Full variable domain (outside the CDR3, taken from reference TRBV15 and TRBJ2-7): DAMVIQNPRYQVTQFGKPVTLSCSQTLNHNVMYWYQQKSSQAPKLLFHYYDKDFNNEADTPDNFQSRRPNTSFCFLDIRSPGLGDTAMYLCATSEGRGRPYEQYFGPGTRLTVT.

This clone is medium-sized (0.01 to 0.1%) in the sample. Written as DNA, the CDR3 is TGCGCCAGCAGCCAAGATAGTCGTGAGGGAAACACCATATATTTT. It encodes CASSQDSREGNTIYF. This chain connects TRBV4-1 to TRBJ1-3, with unresolved D. This CDR3 contains 15 residues. In germline, CDR1 is MGHRA, CDR2 YSYEKL. Trimming left V 0 bases short and J 4 bases short, with 10 bases between.

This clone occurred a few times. The CDR3 is CASSQGSGPNYEQYF. CDR3 sequence (DNA): TGTGCCAGCAGCCAAGGCTCCGGGCCCAACTACGAGCAGTACTTC. The rearrangement joins TRBV14 to TRBJ2-7; D unresolved. Trimming left V 1 base short and J 3 bases short, with 13 bases between. The V gene's germline CDR1 is SGHDN and CDR2 FVKESK. This CDR3 has 15 amino acids.

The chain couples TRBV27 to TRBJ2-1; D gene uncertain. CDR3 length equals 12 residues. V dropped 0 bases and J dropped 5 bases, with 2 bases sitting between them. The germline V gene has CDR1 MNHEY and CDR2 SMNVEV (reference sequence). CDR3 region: CASSLSDNEQFF. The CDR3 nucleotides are TGTGCCAGCAGTTTATCGGACAATGAGCAGTTCTTC.

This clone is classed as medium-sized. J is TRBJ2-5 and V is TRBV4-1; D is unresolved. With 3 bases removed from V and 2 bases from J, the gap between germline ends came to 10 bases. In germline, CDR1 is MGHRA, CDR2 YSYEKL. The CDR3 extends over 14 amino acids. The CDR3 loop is CASSQVGPQETQYF. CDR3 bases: TGCGCCAGCAGCCAGGTCGGACCTCAAGAGACCCAGTACTTC.

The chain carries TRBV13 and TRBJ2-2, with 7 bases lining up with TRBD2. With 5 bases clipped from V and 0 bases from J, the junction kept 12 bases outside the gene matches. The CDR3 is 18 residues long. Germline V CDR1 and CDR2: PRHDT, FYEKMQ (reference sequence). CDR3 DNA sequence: TGTGCCAGCAGCCACCGGGACTATACCTTCGCGAACACCGGGGAGCTGTTTTTT. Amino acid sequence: CASSHRDYTFANTGELFF.

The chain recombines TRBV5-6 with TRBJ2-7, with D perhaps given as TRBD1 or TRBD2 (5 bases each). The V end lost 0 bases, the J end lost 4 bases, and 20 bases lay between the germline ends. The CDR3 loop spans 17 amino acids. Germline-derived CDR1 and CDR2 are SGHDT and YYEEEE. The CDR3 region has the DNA TGTGCCAGCAGCTTGGCAACGACAGTCGATGGAGGATACGAGCAGTACTTC. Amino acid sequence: CASSLATTVDGGYEQYF.